This T cell receptor (beta chain) is drawn from a study of human T cells and chemical hapten exposure. Turning to the study itself: Patients got weekly scalp diphenylcyclopropenone doses over the roughly 24-week study. Overall study findings and caveats: Expanded TCR counts at PT1 were positively correlated with the patch test score.

Germline V gene lookup returns CDR1 SQVTM and CDR2 ANQGSEA. CDR3 length: 14 amino acids. With 5 bases clipped from V and 9 bases from J, the junction kept 14 bases outside the gene matches. Time point meaning: patch test 1, 2 weeks after DPC sensitization. The sample's treatment: therapeutic diphenylcyclopropenone sensitization with weekly scalp DPC. This clonotype was found a few times. Its antigen remains unidentified. The library tagged individual cDNA molecules with unique molecular identifiers. TCRdb processed the RACE reads anew with MiXCR; each CDR3 protein has one entry. The table records about 340,000 distinct CDR3 sequences, about 7% of them present only once.

The specimen comprised whole blood, sampled in connection with sensitization to the hapten diphenylcyclopropenone (DPC). V usage is TRBV29-1 and J usage is TRBJ1-2; 8 bases agree with TRBD1. The source of this sequence is a young woman with alopecia areata. Some clones in this sample may be carry-over from other donors' samples. DNA of the CDR3: TGCAGCGTTCCTCAACCCACAGGGGGTGATAGCTACACCTTC. Protein sequence: CSVPQPTGGDSYTF.